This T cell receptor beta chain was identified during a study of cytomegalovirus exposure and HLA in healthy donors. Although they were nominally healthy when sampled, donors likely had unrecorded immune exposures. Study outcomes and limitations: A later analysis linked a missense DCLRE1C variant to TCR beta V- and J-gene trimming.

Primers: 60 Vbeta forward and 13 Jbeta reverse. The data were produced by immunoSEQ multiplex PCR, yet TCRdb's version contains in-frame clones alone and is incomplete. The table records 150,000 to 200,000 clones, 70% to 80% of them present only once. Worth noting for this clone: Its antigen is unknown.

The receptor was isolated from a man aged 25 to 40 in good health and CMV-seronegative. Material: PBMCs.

CDR3 amino acids: CASSPNNPVLTNEKLFF. The CDR3 bases are TGTGCCAGCAGCCCAAACAACCCAGTTTTAACTAATGAAAAACTGTTTTTT. V gene TRBV5-4 combines with J gene TRBJ1-4; D unclear. The CDR3 has 17 residues. The germline CDR1 and CDR2 sequences are SGHNT and YYREEE (reference sequence). Trimming pared 4 bases from V and 1 base from J, leaving 17 bases between.